The TCR beta chain under discussion was sequenced for a study of blood T cell repertoires in COVID-19. Overall study: PBMCs, B-cell-depleted T cells, or T cells were the source of the cDNA or gDNA that made up the material.

The CDR3 loop spans 13 amino acids. Deletions cut 11 bases from V and 4 bases from J, with 16 bases between. Per the original methods: Estimation of nucleated cell counts relied on the amplification of reference gene primers. This table comes from immunoSEQ multiplex PCR, and its TCRdb copy is limited to in-frame clones, with some not included. V, J and clone size were drawn from that table, and D and trimming were deduced from the DNA. The data contain approximately 52,000 clones, less than 95% of them singletons. The specimen sequenced was peripheral blood. The receptor was derived from a man aged 45-65 years with acute or convalescent COVID-19. The V gene is TRBV12-3 or TRBV12-4, the J gene TRBJ2-3; tentative D call: TRBD1 (5 bases). The CDR3 spells CASRRGAADTQYF. In DNA, the CDR3 is TGTGCCTCCCGTAGGGGTGCAGCAGATACGCAGTATTTT.